These T cell receptor beta chains were read from a single sample in a study of cytomegalovirus exposure and HLA in healthy donors. Some clones are missing from TCRdb's copy, which holds only in-frame ones; the method was immunoSEQ multiplex PCR. The sample has roughly 230,000 clones, approximately 84% seen once. The sequencing sample was made of PBMCs. The receptors come from a girl aged 2 to 9 in good health and CMV-seronegative. Both conserved end residues are part of each CDR3. The D gene is left open where the match is weak. For some rows the clone size is stated as once, few or many, or as a class when expanded; others skip it.

CDR3	DNA	J	size	D	V
CASREGDSLPGGQYF	TGCGCCAGCCGTGAGGGGGACAGCCTACCCGGCGGGCAGTACTTC	TRBJ2-7	few	TRBD1	TRBV5-1
CASSPMGRDPYEQYF	TGTGCCAGCAGTCCCATGGGGCGGGACCCCTACGAGCAGTACTTC	TRBJ2-7	NA	NA	TRBV6-5
CAWSWTGGASPNTEAFF	TGTGCCTGGAGTTGGACAGGGGGCGCTTCCCCGAACACTGAAGCTTTCTTT	TRBJ1-1	NA	TRBD1	TRBV30
CASTGSSYEQYF	TGTGCCAGCACAGGAAGCTCCTACGAGCAGTACTTC	TRBJ2-7	NA	NA	TRBV2
CASSNREGGTTTGYNEQFF	TGTGCCAGCAGCAATAGGGAAGGAGGGACGACGACGGGGTACAATGAGCAGTTCTTC	TRBJ2-1	NA	NA	TRBV21-1
CASKGQGDNQPQHF	TGTGCCAGCAAAGGGCAGGGTGACAATCAGCCCCAGCATTTT	TRBJ1-5	NA	NA	TRBV6-6
CASSLGEGAYEQYF	TGCGCCAGCAGCTTGGGGGAGGGAGCCTACGAGCAGTACTTC	TRBJ2-7	NA	TRBD2	TRBV5-1
CASSLLPDYGYTF	TGTGCCAGCAGTTTACTCCCCGACTATGGCTACACCTTC	TRBJ1-2	NA	NA	TRBV27
CASSKDRGGSGYTF	TGTGCCAGCAGCAAAGACCGAGGGGGATCTGGCTACACCTTC	TRBJ1-2	NA	NA	TRBV21-1
CASSTGTGGNQPQHF	TGTGCCAGCAGTACCGGGACAGGGGGTAATCAGCCCCAGCATTTT	TRBJ1-5	NA	TRBD1	TRBV6-5
CATTDRLTTEAFF	TGTGCCACTACGGACAGGTTGACGACTGAAGCTTTCTTT	TRBJ1-1	NA	TRBD1	TRBV6-1
CASRPGSSSYNEQFF	TGTGCCAGCCGTCCGGGGTCCAGCTCCTACAATGAGCAGTTCTTC	TRBJ2-1	NA	NA	TRBV2
CASSLGPRRGGSSYNSPLHF	TGTGCCAGCAGCTTAGGCCCCCGGAGGGGGGGCAGCTCCTATAATTCACCCCTCCACTTT	TRBJ1-6	NA	NA	TRBV13
CASSPTFSRYEQFF	TGTGCCAGCAGCCCCACCTTTTCGAGGTATGAGCAGTTCTTC	TRBJ2-1	NA	NA	TRBV7-9
CASSHRAGELFF	TGTGCCAGCAGTCACAGGGCCGGGGAGCTGTTTTTT	TRBJ2-2	once	NA	TRBV7-9
CVRSLGMANLAGDLSTDTQYF	TGTGTCAGAAGCTTAGGCATGGCAAATCTAGCGGGAGACCTGAGCACAGATACGCAGTATTTT	TRBJ2-3	NA	NA	TRBV7-5
CASHRSMNTEAFF	TGTGCCAGCCACAGATCCATGAACACTGAAGCTTTCTTT	TRBJ1-1	NA	NA	TRBV7-2
CASSLRRTGGGLNEKLFF	TGTGCCAGCAGTTTACGTAGGACAGGGGGAGGACTTAATGAAAAACTGTTTTTT	TRBJ1-4	NA	TRBD1	TRBV28
CASSGGTYSGNTIYF	TGTGCCAGCTCAGGGGGGACTTACTCTGGAAACACCATATATTTT	TRBJ1-3	NA	NA	TRBV18
CASAGGIGGQPQHF	TGTGCCAGCGCGGGGGGGATTGGCGGTCAGCCCCAGCATTTT	TRBJ1-5	once	NA	TRBV7-2
CASRPGAYNSPLHF	TGTGCCAGCAGACCGGGAGCTTATAATTCACCCCTCCACTTT	TRBJ1-6	once	NA	TRBV27
CASTRSGLAGRLSYNEQFF	TGTGCCAGCACACGATCGGGACTAGCGGGCCGCCTCTCCTACAATGAGCAGTTCTTC	TRBJ2-1	once	TRBD2	TRBV13
CASSSGVSSGNTIYF	TGTGCCAGCAGCTCAGGGGTCAGCTCTGGAAACACCATATATTTT	TRBJ1-3	NA	NA	TRBV7-2
CASSPGQELGYTF	TGTGCCAGCAGCCCGGGACAGGAACTAGGCTACACCTTC	TRBJ1-2	NA	TRBD1	TRBV5-4
CASSQVPGIHTTYNYGYTF	TGCGCCAGCAGCCAAGTACCGGGGATCCATACCACCTACAACTATGGCTACACCTTC	TRBJ1-2	NA	NA	TRBV4-1
CASSDRGTPFVEQYF	TGTGCCAGCAGTGATAGAGGGACACCGTTCGTCGAGCAGTACTTC	TRBJ2-7	NA	NA	TRBV6-1
CASSRTSGRWTDTQYF	TGCGCCAGCAGCCGGACTAGCGGGAGGTGGACAGATACGCAGTATTTT	TRBJ2-3	NA	TRBD2	TRBV4-1
CAIALAGGPDTQYF	TGTGCCATCGCACTAGCGGGGGGTCCAGATACGCAGTATTTT	TRBJ2-3	NA	TRBD2	TRBV10-3
CASSLRSTDTQYF	TGTGCCAGCAGCTTGCGCAGCACAGATACGCAGTATTTT	TRBJ2-3	NA	NA	TRBV11-2
CASRGLDGNYGYTF	TGTGCCAGCAGAGGACTGGACGGCAACTATGGCTACACCTTC	TRBJ1-2	NA	NA	TRBV25-1
CATSPDRGGSYEQYF	TGTGCCACCAGCCCGGACAGGGGGGGGTCCTACGAGCAGTACTTC	TRBJ2-7	NA	TRBD1	TRBV15
CASSHGLAGGGIAKNIQYF	TGTGCCAGCAGCCACGGACTAGCGGGAGGCGGGATTGCCAAAAACATTCAGTACTTC	TRBJ2-4	NA	TRBD2	TRBV5-4
CASSPREGGYTF	TGTGCCAGCTCACCAAGGGAGGGAGGCTACACCTTC	TRBJ1-2	NA	NA	TRBV18
CASSLSQRDWRGEQYF	TGTGCCAGCAGTTTATCGCAACGGGACTGGAGAGGGGAGCAGTACTTC	TRBJ2-7	NA	NA	TRBV27
CASSILQAGGTDTQYF	TGTGCCAGTAGTATCCTCCAAGCGGGAGGAACAGATACGCAGTATTTT	TRBJ2-3	few	TRBD2	TRBV19
CASSSPGHNEKLFF	TGTGCCAGCAGTTCCCCGGGACATAATGAAAAACTGTTTTTT	TRBJ1-4	NA	NA	TRBV27
CASSARDRVGTNEKLFF	TGTGCCAGCAGTGCTAGGGACAGGGTTGGGACTAATGAAAAACTGTTTTTT	TRBJ1-4	NA	TRBD1	TRBV27
CSSSLELRLADSYEQYF	TGTTCCAGCAGCTTAGAACTCAGACTAGCGGACTCCTACGAGCAGTACTTC	TRBJ2-7	few	TRBD2	TRBV7-9
CASSGLGTRYDEQYF	TGTGCCAGCAGCGGACTGGGGACTAGGTATGACGAGCAGTACTTC	TRBJ2-7	NA	TRBD2	TRBV9
CASSYGGQSNTEAFF	TGTGCCAGCAGTTACGGGGGACAGTCGAACACTGAAGCTTTCTTT	TRBJ1-1	NA	TRBD1	TRBV6-5
CASGPTGLSSYNEQFF	TGTGCTAGTGGTCCGACAGGGTTGAGCTCCTACAATGAGCAGTTCTTC	TRBJ2-1	NA	TRBD1	TRBV12-5